This TCR beta chain was captured in a study of cytomegalovirus exposure and HLA in healthy donors. Germline-derived CDR1 and CDR2 are SGDLS and YYNGEE. V gave up 0 bases and J gave up 4 bases, with 11 bases separating them. The CDR3 extends over 15 amino acids. The study's findings and limits: Analysis performed later found 16,951 TCR beta sequences associated with HLA alleles at 0.05 false discovery rate. An assumption of roughly uniform sequencing depth across donors underlay the presence/absence analyses.

Notes on this clone: Its specificity is not known.

Primers included in the PCR were 60 Vbeta and 13 Jbeta primers. Method: immunoSEQ multiplex PCR; TCRdb's copy keeps in-frame clones and lacks some. The listing contains around 48,000 clones. The sample consisted of PBMCs. The receptor comes from a female donor in good health and CMV-seronegative. This chain joins TRBV9 and TRBJ2-1; TRBD1 might be the D (6 bases). The CDR3 bases are TGTGCCAGCAGCGTAGAGGGGGAACCATACAATGAGCAGTTCTTC. This codes for CASSVEGEPYNEQFF.